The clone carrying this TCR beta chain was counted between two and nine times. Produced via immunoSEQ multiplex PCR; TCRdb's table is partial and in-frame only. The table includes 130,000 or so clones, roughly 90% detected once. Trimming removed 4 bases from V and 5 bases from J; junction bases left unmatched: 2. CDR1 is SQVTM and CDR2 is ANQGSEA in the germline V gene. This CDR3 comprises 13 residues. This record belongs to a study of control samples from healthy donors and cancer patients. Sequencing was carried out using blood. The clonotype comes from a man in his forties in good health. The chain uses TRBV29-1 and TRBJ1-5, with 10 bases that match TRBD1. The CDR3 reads CSVGDRGHQPQHF. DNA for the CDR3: TGCAGCGTTGGGGACAGGGGTCATCAGCCCCAGCATTTT. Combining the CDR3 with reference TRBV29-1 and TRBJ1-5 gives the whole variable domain SAVISQKPSRDICQRGTSLTIQCQVDSQVTMMFWYRQQPGQSLTLIATANQGSEATYESGFVIDKFPISRPNLTFSTLTVSNMSPEDSSIYLCSVGDRGHQPQHFGDGTRLSIL.